This T cell receptor (beta chain) is drawn from a study of Tregs in tolerant kidney transplant recipients. Notes on this clone: What it binds is unknown.

J lost 1 base, V lost 4 bases, and 10 bases had no gene match. The length of the CDR3 is 17 residues. CDR1 and CDR2 (germline): LNHDA, SQIVND (reference sequence). Study observations and caveats: Biological reproducibility was not directly addressed in this study.

Some clones are missing from TCRdb's copy, which holds only in-frame ones; the method was immunoSEQ multiplex PCR. The data hold some 74,000 clones, with about 91% observed a single time. The material was Tregs from blood, obtained before the transplant. The chain couples TRBV19 to TRBJ2-4, with 7 positions matching TRBD2. This receptor was taken from a human donor who received a combined kidney and bone marrow transplant. As DNA, the CDR3 is TGTGCCAGTAGTACCAGACTAGCAGGTGTCGCCAAAAACATTCAGTACTTC. This codes for CASSTRLAGVAKNIQYF.